What follows are 3 T cell receptor beta chains derived from one specimen sequenced in a study of CD8+CD57+ T cells in acquired aplastic anemia. Using genomic DNA as the template, TCR beta VDJ and CDR3 profiling was carried out. Via MiXCR, TCRdb re-called the reads, giving one row per CDR3 protein. The sample records roughly 420,000 distinct CDR3 sequences, 65% to 80% being singletons. The sample consisted of sorted CD4+, CD8+, or CD8+CD57+ T cells (not recorded which) from PBMCs. These TCRs come from a human donor in good health, serving as a control.

The J gene is TRBJ2-7, the V gene TRBV5-4, with a weak D call TRBD1 (5 bases). CDR1 and CDR2 (germline): SGHNT, YYREEE (reference sequence). V was shortened by 4 bases and J by 3 bases, with 14 bases between the two germline ends. The length of the CDR3 is 14 residues. The CDR3 here is CASSLQGLVYEQYF. CDR3 nucleotide sequence: TGTGCCAGCAGCCTGCAGGGCCTAGTCTACGAGCAGTACTTC.

This rearrangement joins TRBV14 to TRBJ1-6; no clear D. The CDR3 totals 15 residues. Germline lookup yields CDR1 SGHDN and CDR2 FVKESK. The V gene lost 0 bases and the J gene lost 17 bases, with 20 bases spanning the gap. CDR3 DNA: TGTGCCAGCAGCCAAGAGGACGGGTACTCCTATAATTTCCACTTT. Amino acids: CASSQEDGYSYNFHF.

This clonotype was detected ten times or more. This chain uses TRBV19 with TRBJ2-2; tentatively, D is TRBD1 (5 bases). CDR3 length: 12 amino acids. Trimming left V 7 bases short and J 6 bases short, with 9 bases between. Germline-derived CDR1 and CDR2 are LNHDA and SQIVND (reference sequence). In nucleotides, the CDR3 is TGTGCCAGTAACGACAGTCCCGGGGAGCTGTTTTTT. It translates to CASNDSPGELFF.